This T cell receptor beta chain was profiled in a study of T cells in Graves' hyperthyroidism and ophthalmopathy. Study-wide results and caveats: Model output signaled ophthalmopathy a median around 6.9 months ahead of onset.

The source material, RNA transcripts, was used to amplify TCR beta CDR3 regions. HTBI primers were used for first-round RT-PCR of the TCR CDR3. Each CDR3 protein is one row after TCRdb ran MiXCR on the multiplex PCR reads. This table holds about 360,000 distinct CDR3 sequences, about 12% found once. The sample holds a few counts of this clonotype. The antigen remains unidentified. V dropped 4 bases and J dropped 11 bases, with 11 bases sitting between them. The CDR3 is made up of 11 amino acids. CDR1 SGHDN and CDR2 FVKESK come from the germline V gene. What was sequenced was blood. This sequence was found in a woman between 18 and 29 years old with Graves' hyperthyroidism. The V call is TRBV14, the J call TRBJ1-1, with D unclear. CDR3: CASSPNYSAFF. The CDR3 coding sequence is TGTGCCAGCAGCCCTAATTACTCGGCTTTCTTT.